The clone carrying this T cell receptor (beta chain) came up a few times. Germline V gives CDR1 KGHDR, CDR2 SFDVKD. This CDR3 has 14 residues. The ends were cut back, 3 bases at V and 4 bases at J, with 10 bases in the middle. Allocation to cohorts depended on clinical history reported by the participants. The record originates from a study of blood T cell repertoires in COVID-19. Study-wide background: Sources were T cells, B-cell-depleted T cells, or PBMCs; the material itself was cDNA or gDNA.

Methods used by the authors: It was from reference gene primer amplification that nucleated cell counts were estimated. Generated by immunoSEQ multiplex PCR, the TCRdb table keeps only in-frame clones and is missing some. That table is the source of V, J and clone size, and D and trimming were worked out from the DNA. The repertoire has 200,000 to 300,000 clones, 80% to 90% of them found once; the top ten carry approximately 4%. The TCR originated in a woman between 40 and 55 years old who had been exposed to COVID-19. The sample consisted of PBMCs or T cells enriched from blood (not recorded which). The chain couples TRBV24-1 to TRBJ2-3; tentative D call: TRBD2 (6 bases). This chain's CDR3 is CATSDPGGSDTQYF. As DNA, the CDR3 is TGTGCCACCAGTGATCCCGGGGGTTCAGATACGCAGTATTTT.